This T cell receptor (beta chain) was recorded in a study of blood T cell repertoires in COVID-19 (dated by TCRdb to the early 2020s). Concerning the study at large: Samples covering the acute and convalescent phases of COVID-19 were provided by collaborators in the United States, Italy and Spain. The prospective study material was composed of cDNA or gDNA derived from T cells, B-cell-depleted T cells, or PBMCs. Deeply sampled blood TCRbeta repertoires from subjects exposed to, actively infected with, or recovered from COVID-19 were included in the dataset. The repertoires were released in a freely available public database intended as a resource for research on the immune response to SARS-CoV-2. The samples were drawn from the first 160 participants of the ongoing ImmuneRACE study and from 1,254 subjects provided by 6 global collaborators. The sample metadata nearly always contained a de-identified subject ID, COVID-19 status, age in years and sex. Where available, HLA class I and class II types were taken from metadata supplied by the sample provider and were not determined by assay-based typing.

One collaborating source in Seattle enrolled patients while the patients were actively infected and followed the patients over time throughout the course of disease. Collaborating institutions collected whole blood in K2EDTA tubes following their own protocols. Collaborator samples were shipped for TCRbeta analysis as frozen whole blood, isolated PBMCs, or DNA extracted from either sample type. Broad study findings and their caveats: The amount of clinical and demographic metadata varied by source and participant and was provided uncurated.

TCRbeta CDR3 regions were amplified from genomic DNA by means of the immunoSEQ Assay, a bias-controlled multiplex PCR. Under the source paper's analysis protocol: The number of nucleated cells in each sample was estimated by amplification of reference gene primers within the assay. To quantify the absolute abundance of each unique TCRbeta CDR3 rearrangement, sequence reads were collapsed and filtered. For each sample, productive Simpson clonality was calculated as the square root of Simpson's diversity index over productive rearrangements. The table was pulled from immuneACCESS by TCRdb, which kept in-frame rearrangements only. Such tables lose some clones; where checked, under half of the loss comes from unresolved V genes, and the rest has no known cause. V and J calls and clone size are copied from that table; D and trimming were computed from the DNA. This sample is represented by over 200,000 clones; roughly 92% of them were singletons. The top ten hold 0.82% of the sample.

In the case of this clone: What antigen it recognizes has not been identified. No much larger clonotype is one base removed from it; base qualities were not supplied.

Sequences KGHSH (CDR1) and LQKENI (CDR2) are obtained from the germline V gene. Inclusive of the bounding cysteine and phenylalanine, the CDR3 is 14 residues long. The read is trimmed to its CDR3 DNA, 42 bases read in frame from base 1. At the junction V is shortened by 5 bases and J by 6 bases; bases outside the gene matches: 5. The sequencing input was peripheral blood. This TCR derives from a man in his sixties with COVID-19, enrolled during active disease. The chain employs TRBV18 and TRBJ2-7; 12 bases in the junction line up with TRBD1. In nucleotide form, the sequence is TGTGCCAGCTCAAGGGACAGGGGGCCGGTCGAGCAGTACTTC. Translated, this is CASSRDRGPVEQYF. Beyond the CDR3, the reference TRBV18 and TRBJ2-7 genes provide the residues; the full variable domain reads: NAGVMQNPRHLVRRRGQEARLRCSPMKGHSHVYWYRQLPEEGLKFMVYLQKENIIDESGMPKERFSAEFPKEGPSILRIQQVVRGDSAAYFCASSRDRGPVEQYFGPGTRLTVT.